This T cell receptor (beta chain) originates from a study of T cell responses to AZD1222 COVID-19 vaccine. General study results and limits: Rises in breadth and depth of Spike-specific TCRs came after two AZD1222 doses. Donors in the cohort were predominantly white British and more often female, and clonal diversity was possibly underestimated. Spike regions recognized by vaccine-associated CD4 TCRs spanned the protein, led by 160-218 and 743-854.

This CDR3 region has 14 residues. Germline V gene sequence: CDR1 SGHNT, CDR2 YENEEA. Trimming shortened V by 8 bases and J by 2 bases, and 16 bases separated the two germline ends. Pooling covered second doses at about 4 or about 12 weeks. Sequencing was performed with immunoSEQ multiplex PCR; in TCRdb, only in-frame clones are kept and a portion is missing. This sample has about 150,000 clones, with 80% to 95% found just once. Remarks on this clone: Its antigen is not identified.

The chain recombines TRBV11-3 with TRBJ2-7, with D possibly matching TRBD2 (6 bases). The sequence was collected from an adult who received the AZD1222 COVID-19 vaccine. Specimen: peripheral blood, collected 28 days after the second AZD1222 dose. The DNA for the CDR3 is TGTGCCAGCGGGCACTATAGACTAGCCTACGAGCAGTACTTC. This codes for CASGHYRLAYEQYF.